This T cell receptor beta chain was recovered during a study of early T cells in non-severe SARS-CoV-2 infection. Background on the study: Sequencing targeted bulk RNA from unsorted whole blood, leaving chains unpaired.

Trimming cost V 6 bases and J 5 bases; bases outside gene matches: 21. Germline CDR1 reads SGHRS; CDR2 reads YFSETQ. The CDR3 length is 19 residues. This clonotype was counted many times. One entry per CDR3 protein, called by TCRdb with MiXCR from the 5' RACE reads. This sample carries some 26,000 distinct CDR3 sequences, approximately 5% of them seen once, and the ten largest clones take more than 6.5%. The clonotype was recovered from an adult who was a healthcare worker with PCR-confirmed SARS-CoV-2 infection or an uninfected control (not recorded which). The specimen sequenced was whole blood. This chain joins TRBV5-1 and TRBJ2-5, with 11 nucleotides matching TRBD2. The chain's CDR3 is CASTPLPPSGGTLFETQYF. In DNA form, the CDR3 reads TGCGCCAGCACGCCCCTTCCCCCTAGCGGGGGGACTCTATTCGAGACCCAGTACTTC.